These 8 T cell receptor beta chains came from one sample sequenced in a study of blood T cell repertoires in COVID-19 (dated by TCRdb to 2019 to 2021). Preparation of the library involved the immunoSEQ multiplex PCR assay. Imported from immuneACCESS, the table was reduced by TCRdb to in-frame sequences with V and J called. These copies leave out some clones; in studies compared against another copy, an unresolved V gene accounts for under half, and the cause of the remainder is not known. This sample lists hundreds of thousands of clones; more than 80% were detected once. Of the sample, 1.2% falls within the top ten clones. The sample comprised PBMCs or T cells enriched from blood (not recorded which). The receptors derive from a man aged 25-45 years who had recovered from COVID-19.

The V gene is TRBV7-5, the J gene TRBJ2-1; the table's D call, TRBD2, was not checked against the DNA. TRBV7-5 constitutes a pseudogene. The CDR3 length is 12 residues. The CDR3 nucleotides read TGTGCCAGAAGGACGGGTTTTAAGGAGCAGTTCTTC. This gives the protein CARRTGFKEQFF.

J is TRBJ2-1 and V is TRBV28, with no clear D. Germline CDR1 reads MDHEN; CDR2 reads SYDVKM. The ends were cut back, 2 bases at V and 1 base at J, with 6 bases in the middle. The length of the CDR3 is 14 residues. CDR3 coding DNA: TGTGCCAGCAGTTTACCCAGTTCCTACAATGAGCAGTTCTTC. Its translation is CASSLPSSYNEQFF.

The chain uses TRBV6-1 and TRBJ2-1; 7 positions agree with TRBD1. There are 13 residues in the CDR3. The junction had 8 bases not matched to a gene; V was cut back by 2 bases and J by 13 bases. Germline-derived CDR1 and CDR2 are MNHNS and SASEGT. CDR3 in amino acids: CASSEKFDREQFF. The CDR3 DNA reads TGTGCCAGCAGTGAAAAGTTTGACAGGGAACAGTTCTTC.

Here the CDR3 reads CASSFGRPSSSYNSPLHF. The DNA for the CDR3 is TGTGCCAGCAGCTTCGGCAGGCCCTCCAGCTCCTATAATTCACCCCTCCACTTT. V gene TRBV5-6 combines with J gene TRBJ1-6, with D unclear. Per the germline V gene, CDR1 is SGHDT and CDR2 is YYEEEE. V lost 2 bases and J lost 0, with 15 bases in between. This CDR3 is built from 18 residues. Full variable domain (rest looked up from reference TRBV5-6 and TRBJ1-6): DAGVTQSPTHLIKTRGQQVTLRCSPKSGHDTVSWYQQALGQGPQFIFQYYEEEERQRGNFPDRFSGHQFPNYSSELNVNALLLGDSALYLCASSFGRPSSSYNSPLHFGNGTRLTVT.

The chain employs TRBV7-9 and TRBJ2-6, with 7 bases lining up with TRBD1. The junction had 7 bases not matched to a gene; V was cut back by 5 bases and J by 0 bases. The CDR3 consists of 17 residues. Per germline, CDR1 SEHNR and CDR2 FQNEAQ (reference sequence). The CDR3 here is CASSDRDLSSGANVLTF. The CDR3 DNA follows: TGTGCCAGCAGCGACAGGGACCTTAGCTCTGGGGCCAACGTCCTGACTTTC.

This sequence joins TRBV27 and TRBJ2-7; possibly TRBD1 for D (5 bases). Trimming took 5 bases from V and 0 from J, leaving 14 bases between them. The germline V gene has CDR1 MNHEY and CDR2 SMNVEV (reference sequence). The CDR3 is 15 residues long. Written as DNA, the CDR3 is TGTGCCAGCAGTCCGCTGGGGCCCTCCTCCTACGAGCAGTACTTC. Translating gives CASSPLGPSSYEQYF.

The chain has TRBV30 and TRBJ1-6; D is unclear. The germline V gene has CDR1 GTSNPN and CDR2 SVGIG (reference sequence). CDR3 size: 15 residues. V lost 2 bases and J lost 0, with 8 bases in between. The CDR3 bases are TGTGCCTGGAGTATCGGGAGCTCCTATAATTCACCCCTCCACTTT. This codes for CAWSIGSSYNSPLHF.

This clone was found once. This chain joins TRBV7-2 and TRBJ2-2; 8 nucleotides align to TRBD1. The CDR3 loop spans 17 amino acids. J was trimmed by 1 base and V by 5 bases; bases with no gene match: 9. Germline V lookup: CDR1 SGHTA, CDR2 FQGNSA. CDR3 loop: CASSLTRQGRNTGELFF. The CDR3 coding sequence is TGTGCCAGCAGCCTTACTAGACAGGGGAGGAACACCGGGGAGCTGTTTTTT.